This T cell receptor (beta chain) derives from a study of blood T cell repertoires in COVID-19. The germline V gene has CDR1 KGHSH and CDR2 LQKENI. This CDR3 contains 15 residues. The germline V and J ends were trimmed by 2 bases and 1 base, with 11 bases remaining between them. Libraries were prepared by immunoSEQ multiplex PCR; TCRdb keeps only in-frame clonotypes and omits some of them. The sample has about 150,000 clones, roughly 80% seen once. This receptor was obtained from a man aged 45-60 years who had recovered from COVID-19. The sequenced sample consisted of PBMCs or T cells enriched from blood (not recorded which). The V and J genes are TRBV18 and TRBJ2-5; the D gene is possibly TRBD2 (5 bases). CDR3: CASSPTRTPQETQYF. For the CDR3, the DNA is TGTGCCAGCTCACCAACACGGACTCCCCAAGAGACCCAGTACTTC.